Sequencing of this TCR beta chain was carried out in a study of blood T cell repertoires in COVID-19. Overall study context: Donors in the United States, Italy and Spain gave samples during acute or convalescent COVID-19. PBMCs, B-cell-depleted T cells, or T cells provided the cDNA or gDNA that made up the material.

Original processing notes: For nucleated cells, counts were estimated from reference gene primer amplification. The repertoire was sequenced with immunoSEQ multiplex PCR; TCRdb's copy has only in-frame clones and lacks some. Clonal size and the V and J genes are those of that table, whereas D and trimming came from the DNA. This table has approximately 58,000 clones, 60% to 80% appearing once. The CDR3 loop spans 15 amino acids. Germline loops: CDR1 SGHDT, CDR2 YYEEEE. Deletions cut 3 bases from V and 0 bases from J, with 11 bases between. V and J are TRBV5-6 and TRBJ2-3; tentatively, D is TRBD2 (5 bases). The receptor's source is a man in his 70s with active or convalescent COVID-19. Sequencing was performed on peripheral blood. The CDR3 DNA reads TGTGCCAGCAGCTCGCCCCGGACTAGCACAGATACGCAGTATTTT. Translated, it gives CASSSPRTSTDTQYF. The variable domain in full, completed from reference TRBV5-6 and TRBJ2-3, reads DAGVTQSPTHLIKTRGQQVTLRCSPKSGHDTVSWYQQALGQGPQFIFQYYEEEERQRGNFPDRFSGHQFPNYSSELNVNALLLGDSALYLCASSSPRTSTDTQYFGPGTRLTVL.